This T cell receptor beta chain was recovered during a study of identical twins. The study, taken as a whole, reports: Its conclusions, products of cross-sectional statistical analysis, did not come from following the same donors.

This clonotype was seen only a few times. Its antigen is undetermined. Template switching added a universal primer site; cDNA carried unique molecular identifiers. Each CDR3 protein gets one entry after TCRdb re-called the 5' RACE reads with MiXCR. The data contain 690,000 or so distinct CDR3 sequences, over 8.5% of them singletons. Trimming stripped 8 bases from V and 3 bases from J, with 13 bases between. The CDR3 totals 13 residues. Germline V gene sequence: CDR1 ENHRY, CDR2 SYGVKD. The sample also formed part of further work on yellow fever vaccine responses in identical twins.

The clonotype was recovered from a woman under 30 in good health. The rearrangement links TRBV10-3 to TRBJ1-1; D is uncertain. The specimen was PBMCs. CDR3 sequence (DNA): TGTGCCATCTCAACAAGGAGAGACACTGAAGCTTTCTTT. Its translation: CAISTRRDTEAFF.